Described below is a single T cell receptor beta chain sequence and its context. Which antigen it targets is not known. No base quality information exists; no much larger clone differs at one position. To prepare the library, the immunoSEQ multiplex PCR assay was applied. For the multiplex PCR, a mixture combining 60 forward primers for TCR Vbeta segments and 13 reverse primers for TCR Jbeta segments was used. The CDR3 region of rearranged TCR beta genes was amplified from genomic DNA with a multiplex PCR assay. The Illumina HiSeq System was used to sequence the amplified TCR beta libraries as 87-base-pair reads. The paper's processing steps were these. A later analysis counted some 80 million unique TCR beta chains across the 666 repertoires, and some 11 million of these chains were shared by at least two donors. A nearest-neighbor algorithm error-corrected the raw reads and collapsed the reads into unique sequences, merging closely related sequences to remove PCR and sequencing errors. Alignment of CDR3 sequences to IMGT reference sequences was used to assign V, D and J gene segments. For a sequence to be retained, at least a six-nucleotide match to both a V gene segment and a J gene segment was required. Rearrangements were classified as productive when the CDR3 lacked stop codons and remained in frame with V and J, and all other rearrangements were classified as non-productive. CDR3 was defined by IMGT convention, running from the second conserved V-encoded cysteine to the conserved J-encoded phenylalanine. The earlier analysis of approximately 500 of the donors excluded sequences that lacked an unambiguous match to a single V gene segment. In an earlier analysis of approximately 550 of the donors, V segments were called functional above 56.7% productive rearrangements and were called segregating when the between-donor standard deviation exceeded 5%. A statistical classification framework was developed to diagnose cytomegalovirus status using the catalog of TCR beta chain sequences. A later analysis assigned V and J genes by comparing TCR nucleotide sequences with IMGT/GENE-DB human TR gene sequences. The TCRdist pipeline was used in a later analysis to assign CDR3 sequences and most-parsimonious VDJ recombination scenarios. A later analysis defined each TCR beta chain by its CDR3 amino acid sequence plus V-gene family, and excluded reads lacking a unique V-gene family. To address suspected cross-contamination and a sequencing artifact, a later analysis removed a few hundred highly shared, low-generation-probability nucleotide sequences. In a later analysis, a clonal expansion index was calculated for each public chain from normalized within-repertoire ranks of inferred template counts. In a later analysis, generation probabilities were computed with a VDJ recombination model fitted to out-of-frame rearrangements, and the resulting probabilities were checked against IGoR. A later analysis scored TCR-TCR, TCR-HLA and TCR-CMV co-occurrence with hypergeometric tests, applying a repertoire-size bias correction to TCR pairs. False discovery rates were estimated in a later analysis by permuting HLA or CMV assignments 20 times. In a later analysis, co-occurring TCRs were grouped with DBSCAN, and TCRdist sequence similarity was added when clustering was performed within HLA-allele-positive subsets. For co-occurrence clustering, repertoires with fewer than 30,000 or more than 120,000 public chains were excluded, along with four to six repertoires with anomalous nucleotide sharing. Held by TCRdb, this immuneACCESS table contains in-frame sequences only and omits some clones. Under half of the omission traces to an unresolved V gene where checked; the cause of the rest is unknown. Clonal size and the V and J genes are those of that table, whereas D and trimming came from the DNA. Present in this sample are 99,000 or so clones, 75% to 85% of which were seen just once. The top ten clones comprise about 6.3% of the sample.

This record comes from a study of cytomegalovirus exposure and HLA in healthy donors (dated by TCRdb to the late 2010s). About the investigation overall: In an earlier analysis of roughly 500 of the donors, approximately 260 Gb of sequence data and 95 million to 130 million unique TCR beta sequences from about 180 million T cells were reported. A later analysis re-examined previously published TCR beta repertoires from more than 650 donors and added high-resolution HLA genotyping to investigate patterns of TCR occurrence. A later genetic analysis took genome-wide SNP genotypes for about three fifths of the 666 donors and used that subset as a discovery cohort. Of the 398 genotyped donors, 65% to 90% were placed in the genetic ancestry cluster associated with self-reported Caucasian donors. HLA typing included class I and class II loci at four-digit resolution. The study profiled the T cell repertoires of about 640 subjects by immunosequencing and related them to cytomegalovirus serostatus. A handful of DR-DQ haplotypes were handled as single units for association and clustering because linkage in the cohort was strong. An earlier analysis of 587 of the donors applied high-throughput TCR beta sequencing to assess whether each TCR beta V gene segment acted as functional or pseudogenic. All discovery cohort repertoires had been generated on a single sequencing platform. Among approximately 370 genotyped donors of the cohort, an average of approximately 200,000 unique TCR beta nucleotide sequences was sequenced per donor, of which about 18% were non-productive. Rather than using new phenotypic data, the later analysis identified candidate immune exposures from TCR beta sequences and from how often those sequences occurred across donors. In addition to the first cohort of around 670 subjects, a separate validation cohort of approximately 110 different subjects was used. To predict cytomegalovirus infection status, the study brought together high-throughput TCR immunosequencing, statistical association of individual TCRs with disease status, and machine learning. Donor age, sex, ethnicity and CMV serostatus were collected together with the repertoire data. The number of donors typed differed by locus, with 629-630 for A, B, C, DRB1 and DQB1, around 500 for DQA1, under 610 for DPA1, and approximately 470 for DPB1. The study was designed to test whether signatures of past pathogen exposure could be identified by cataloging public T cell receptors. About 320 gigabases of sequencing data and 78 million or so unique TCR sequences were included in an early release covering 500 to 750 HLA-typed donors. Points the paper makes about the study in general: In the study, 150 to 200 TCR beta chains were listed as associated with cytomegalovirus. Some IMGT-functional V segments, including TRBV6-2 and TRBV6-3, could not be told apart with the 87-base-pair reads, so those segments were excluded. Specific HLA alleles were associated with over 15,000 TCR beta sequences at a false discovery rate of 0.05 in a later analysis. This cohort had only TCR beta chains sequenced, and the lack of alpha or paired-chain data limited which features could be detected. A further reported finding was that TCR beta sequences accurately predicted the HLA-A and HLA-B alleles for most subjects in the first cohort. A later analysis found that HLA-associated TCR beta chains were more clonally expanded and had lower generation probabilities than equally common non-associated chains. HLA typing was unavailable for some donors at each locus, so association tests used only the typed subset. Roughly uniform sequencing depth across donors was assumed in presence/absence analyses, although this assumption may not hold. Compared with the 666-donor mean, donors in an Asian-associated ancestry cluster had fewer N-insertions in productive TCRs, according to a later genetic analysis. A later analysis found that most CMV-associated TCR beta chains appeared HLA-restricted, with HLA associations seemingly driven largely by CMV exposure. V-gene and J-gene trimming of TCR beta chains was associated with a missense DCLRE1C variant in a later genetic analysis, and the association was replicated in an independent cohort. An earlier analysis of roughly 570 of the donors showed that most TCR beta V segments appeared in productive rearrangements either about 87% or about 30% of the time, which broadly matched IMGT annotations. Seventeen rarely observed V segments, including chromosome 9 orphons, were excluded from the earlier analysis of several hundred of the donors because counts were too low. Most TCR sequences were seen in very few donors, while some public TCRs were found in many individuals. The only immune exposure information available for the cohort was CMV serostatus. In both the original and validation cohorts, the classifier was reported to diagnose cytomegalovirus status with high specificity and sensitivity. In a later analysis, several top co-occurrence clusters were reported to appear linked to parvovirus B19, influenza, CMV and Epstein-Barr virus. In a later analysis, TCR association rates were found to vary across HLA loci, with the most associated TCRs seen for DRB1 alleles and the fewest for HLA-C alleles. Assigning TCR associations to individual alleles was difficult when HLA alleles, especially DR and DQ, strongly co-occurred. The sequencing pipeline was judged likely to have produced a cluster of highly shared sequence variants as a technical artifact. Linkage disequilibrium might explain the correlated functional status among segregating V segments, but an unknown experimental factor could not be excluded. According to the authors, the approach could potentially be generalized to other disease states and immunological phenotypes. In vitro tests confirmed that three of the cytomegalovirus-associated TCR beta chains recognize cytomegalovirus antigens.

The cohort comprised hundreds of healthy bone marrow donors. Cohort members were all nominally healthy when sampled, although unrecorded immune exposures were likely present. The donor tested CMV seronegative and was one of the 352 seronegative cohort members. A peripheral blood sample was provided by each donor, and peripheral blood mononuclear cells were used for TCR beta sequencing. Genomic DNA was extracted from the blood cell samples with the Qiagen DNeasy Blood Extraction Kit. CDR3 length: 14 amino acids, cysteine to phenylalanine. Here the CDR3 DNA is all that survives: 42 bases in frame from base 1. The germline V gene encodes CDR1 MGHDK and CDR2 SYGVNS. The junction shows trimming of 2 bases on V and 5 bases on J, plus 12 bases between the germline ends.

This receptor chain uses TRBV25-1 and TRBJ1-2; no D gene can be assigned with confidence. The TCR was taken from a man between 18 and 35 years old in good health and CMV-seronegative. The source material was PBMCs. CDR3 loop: CASSEPGAGYGYTF. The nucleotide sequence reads TGTGCCAGCAGTGAACCCGGTGCAGGATATGGCTACACCTTC.